What follows are 27 T cell receptor beta chains derived from one specimen sequenced in a study of neurological immune-mediated disorders. MiXCR was run by TCRdb on the 5' RACE reads, yielding one entry per CDR3 protein. The sample comprises tens of thousands of distinct CDR3 sequences, approximately 2.8% of which are singletons, and around 1.1% rests with the top ten. What was sequenced was PBMCs. These receptors were collected from a woman under 40 with multiple sclerosis.

For this clonotype: This may be a read error, as it is one base from a much larger clone. No conserved phenylalanine or tryptophan ends this CDR3, so it is likely a read error. The rearrangement links TRBV12-3 or TRBV12-4 to TRBJ1-5, with 11 bases lining up with TRBD1. V was clipped by 6 bases and J by 5 bases; unmatched bases: 12. There are 17 residues in the CDR3. CDR3 loop: CASSAGQGVVIDQPQHC. The CDR3 DNA is TGTGCCAGCAGCGCGGGACAGGGGGTAGTGATCGATCAGCCCCAGCATTGT.

This clonotype was seen ten or more times. The rearrangement joins TRBV6-5 to TRBJ1-2; possibly TRBD1 for D (5 bases). Trimming cost V 4 bases and J 2 bases, with 17 bases left between them. The CDR3 has 16 residues. The germline V gene encodes CDR1 MNHEY and CDR2 SVGAGI. CDR3 loop: CASSSATVWTNYGYTF. CDR3 coding DNA: TGTGCCAGCAGTTCCGCGACAGTTTGGACGAACTATGGCTACACCTTC.

This clonotype was observed at least ten times. This rearrangement joins TRBV20-1 to TRBJ1-5; possible D gene TRBD1, 6 bases. V was clipped by 4 bases and J by 1 base, with 11 bases between them. Germline V gives CDR1 DFQATT, CDR2 SNEGSKA (reference sequence). This CDR3 has 14 residues. DNA for the CDR3: TGCAGTGCTACCCCCACAGGGAGCAATCAGCCCCAGCATTTT. Amino acid sequence: CSATPTGSNQPQHF.

This clonotype was counted many times. The genes are TRBV12-3 or TRBV12-4 and TRBJ1-2; 11 positions agree with TRBD1. V dropped 3 bases and J dropped 6; count of bases not matched to a gene: 6. The CDR3 has 15 amino acids. For the CDR3, the DNA is TGTGCCAGCAGTTTGGGACAGGGGGGTTTAGATGGCTACACCTTC. This sequence encodes CASSLGQGGLDGYTF.

At least ten counts were recorded for this clonotype. This chain links TRBV30 with TRBJ2-1, with D unclear. The V gene's germline CDR1 is GTSNPN and CDR2 SVGIG (reference sequence). The CDR3 runs to 11 residues. Trimming pared 1 base from V and 7 bases from J, leaving 5 bases between. The CDR3 DNA reads TGTGCCTGGAGTGCCCAGAATGAGCAGTTCTTC. It yields the protein CAWSAQNEQFF.

The sample holds many counts of this clonotype. V is TRBV20-1 and J is TRBJ2-7; 9 positions match TRBD2. This CDR3 is built from 14 residues. Per the germline V gene, CDR1 is DFQATT and CDR2 is SNEGSKA (reference sequence). V lost 6 bases and J lost 2; bases outside the gene matches: 8. The CDR3 DNA follows: TGCAGTGCCCGTGGGGGACTAGCTGCCTACGAGCAGTACTTC. Its translation: CSARGGLAAYEQYF.

This clonotype was observed at least ten times. V gene TRBV7-2 combines with J gene TRBJ1-6; D is ambiguous. Germline CDR1 SGHTA, CDR2 FQGNSA. The CDR3 runs to 16 residues. Trimming stripped 1 base from V and 10 bases from J, with 17 bases between. CDR3: CASSLVGLPPLSPLHF. For the CDR3, the DNA is TGTGCCAGCAGCTTAGTGGGTTTGCCTCCACTCTCACCCCTCCACTTT.

This clonotype came up many times. J is TRBJ1-6 and V is TRBV20-1; perhaps TRBD1 as D (6 bases). This CDR3 is built from 12 residues. Germline V gene lookup returns CDR1 DFQATT and CDR2 SNEGSKA (reference sequence). The CDR3 DNA sequence: TGCAGCACAGGGAGATATAATTCACCCCTCCACTTT. Translated, it gives CSTGRYNSPLHF.

This clonotype was recorded many times. The chain joins TRBV20-1 to TRBJ2-1; D unresolved. The CDR3 spans 13 residues. V gave up 5 bases and J gave up 5 bases, with 13 bases separating them. The germline V gene has CDR1 DFQATT and CDR2 SNEGSKA (reference sequence). The CDR3 coding sequence is TGCAGTGCTGATACTATCGTCAACAATGAGCAGTTCTTC. Residues: CSADTIVNNEQFF.

This clonotype was observed many times. The rearrangement uses TRBV15 and TRBJ2-1; no clear D gene. Germline V gene lookup returns CDR1 LNHNV and CDR2 YYDKDF (reference sequence). The CDR3 is 14 residues long. The V end was cut by 1 base, the J end by 3 bases, with 7 bases between. The CDR3 nucleotides read TGTGCCACCAGCAGAGGGCAGAACTACAATGAGCAGTTCTTC. Amino acid sequence: CATSRGQNYNEQFF. Complete variable domain (other parts from reference TRBV15 and TRBJ2-1): DAMVIQNPRYQVTQFGKPVTLSCSQTLNHNVMYWYQQKSSQAPKLLFHYYDKDFNNEADTPDNFQSRRPNTSFCFLDIRSPGLGDTAMYLCATSRGQNYNEQFFGPGTRLTVL.

The table lists this clonotype with many counts. The chain joins TRBV20-1 to TRBJ2-1; D might be TRBD2 (6 bases). This CDR3 contains 15 residues. The germline V gene has CDR1 DFQATT and CDR2 SNEGSKA (reference sequence). Trimming pared 3 bases from V and 3 bases from J, leaving 15 bases between. CDR3 coding DNA: TGCAGTGCTAGGGTGACGGGAGAAAACTACAATGAGCAGTTCTTC. Protein: CSARVTGENYNEQFF.

This clonotype was recorded at least ten times. The chain links TRBV20-1 to TRBJ1-4; unclear D gene. The CDR3 is made up of 13 amino acids. The germline V gene encodes CDR1 DFQATT and CDR2 SNEGSKA (reference sequence). With 3 bases removed from V and 8 bases from J, the gap between germline ends came to 13 bases. For the CDR3, the DNA is TGCAGTGCTAGGGCCCATCTAGGAGAAAAACTGTTTTTT. This encodes CSARAHLGEKLFF.

This clonotype was recorded many times. V usage is TRBV6-2 or TRBV6-3 and J usage is TRBJ1-5, with 7 bases lining up with TRBD1. V shed 2 bases, J shed 1 base, and the junction held 5 bases outside the gene matches. CDR3 size: 16 residues. Germline V gene lookup returns CDR1 MNHEY and CDR2 SVGEGT. CDR3 DNA sequence: TGTGCCAGCAGTTACCCGATCAGGGGGAGCAATCAGCCCCAGCATTTT. Translated, it gives CASSYPIRGSNQPQHF.

This clonotype has a count of ten or more. The chain recombines TRBV20-1 with TRBJ2-2; 10 nucleotides agree with TRBD2. Unmatched junction bases numbered 5, after V lost 5 bases and J lost 5 bases. CDR3 length equals 14 residues. From germline, CDR1 is DFQATT and CDR2 SNEGSKA (reference sequence). The CDR3 sequence: CSAASGRGTGELFF. Written as DNA, the CDR3 is TGCAGTGCTGCTAGCGGGAGAGGAACCGGGGAGCTGTTTTTT.

Ten or more counts support this clonotype. Written as DNA, the CDR3 is TGTGCCAGCAGTACGACAGGGAAACACTACGAGCAGTACTTC. Encoded protein: CASSTTGKHYEQYF. The V call is TRBV6-6, the J call TRBJ2-7; 7 bases align to TRBD1. Germline V CDR1 and CDR2: MNHNY, SVGAGI (reference sequence). This CDR3 has 14 amino acids. V lost 5 bases, J lost 3 bases, and 7 bases stayed unmatched.

This clonotype was detected ten times or more. V usage is TRBV27 and J usage is TRBJ2-1; no firm D call. V lost 2 bases to trimming and J lost 7 bases, with 6 bases between them. Germline values: CDR1 MNHEY, CDR2 SMNVEV (reference sequence). The CDR3 sequence is 12 residues long. This CDR3 reads CASSLSRNEQFF. DNA for the CDR3: TGTGCCAGCAGTTTAAGTCGGAATGAGCAGTTCTTC.

This clonotype was detected a few times. This clone may be a read error of a much larger clone one base away. The chain combines TRBV10-3 with TRBJ2-3, with D perhaps given as TRBD1 or TRBD2 (6 bases each). CDR3 length equals 12 residues. The germline V gene has CDR1 ENHRY and CDR2 SYGVKD. The CDR3 loop reads CDTEGDQDTQYF. The CDR3 region has the DNA TGTGACACGGAGGGGGACCAAGATACGCAGTATTTT.

This clonotype was counted many times. The chain recombines TRBV24-1 with TRBJ1-5, with 7 bases aligning to TRBD1. Germline assignment: CDR1 KGHDR and CDR2 SFDVKD. After removal of 2 bases from V and 0 bases from J, the junction contained 9 bases not matched to a gene. The CDR3 is made up of 18 amino acids. The CDR3 spells CATSDSQKGQYSNQPQHF. CDR3 nucleotide sequence: TGTGCCACCAGTGATTCCCAAAAGGGACAGTATAGCAATCAGCCCCAGCATTTT.

In this sample, this clonotype turned up a few times. This chain's CDR3 is CASSESIGLAGDNEQFF. CDR3 in DNA: TGCGCCAGCAGTGAGTCGATAGGACTAGCGGGTGACAATGAGCAGTTCTTC. This chain links TRBV10-2 with TRBJ2-1, with TRBD2 matching over 11 bases. With V trimmed by 0 bases and J by 5 bases, 6 bases remained unmatched. Germline loops: CDR1 WSHSY, CDR2 SAAADI. The CDR3 has 17 residues.

This clonotype was counted at least ten times. The chain carries TRBV6-5 and TRBJ1-5; D is unresolved. V dropped 8 bases and J dropped 0 bases, with 5 bases sitting between them. This CDR3 has 12 amino acids. The germline V gene encodes CDR1 MNHEY and CDR2 SVGAGI. The CDR3 DNA sequence: TGTGCCAGCGGGAATAGCAATCAGCCCCAGCATTTT. This codes for CASGNSNQPQHF.

In its sample, this clonotype was seen many times. CDR3 in DNA: TGTGCCAGCAGCACACATACAGGGATGAACACTGAAGCTTTCTTT. It is translated as CASSTHTGMNTEAFF. The chain uses TRBV11-2 and TRBJ1-1; possibly TRBD1 for D (6 bases). Germline-derived CDR1 and CDR2 are SGHAT and FQNNGV. CDR3 length: 15 amino acids. Trimming cost V 5 bases and J 0 bases, with 13 bases left between them.

This clonotype was picked up many times. CDR3 region: CSARRTDNQPQHF. For the CDR3, the DNA is TGCAGTGCTAGACGGACTGACAATCAGCCCCAGCATTTT. The rearrangement links TRBV20-1 to TRBJ1-5; no definite D call. CDR3 length: 13 amino acids. V shed 2 bases and J shed 3 bases, with 8 bases lying between them. Germline loops: CDR1 DFQATT, CDR2 SNEGSKA (reference sequence).

This clonotype was observed many times. J is TRBJ2-2 and V is TRBV7-2, with D hard to call. CDR3 length: 16 residues. The V end lost 0 bases, the J end lost 1 base, and 9 bases lay between the germline ends. Germline CDR1 is SGHTA and CDR2 is FQGNSA. The CDR3 DNA is TGTGCCAGCAGCTTAGCATCGATGGGGAACACCGGGGAGCTGTTTTTT. Protein sequence: CASSLASMGNTGELFF.

This clonotype is deemed medium-sized (0.01 to 0.1%). The chain recombines TRBV5-1 with TRBJ2-5; no clear D gene. CDR1 is SGHRS, CDR2 YFSETQ, per germline. The CDR3 runs to 11 residues. Trimming removed 0 bases at V and 3 bases at J, with 0 bases between. The CDR3 DNA reads as TGCGCCAGCAGCTTGGAAGAGACCCAGTACTTC. Amino acid sequence: CASSLEETQYF.

In the case of this clonotype: A read error is possible here, since a much larger clone lies one base away. The genes are TRBV2 and TRBJ2-7; TRBD1 is a possible D gene (6 bases). The CDR3 has 14 residues. CDR1 and CDR2 (germline): SNHLY, FYNNEI. CDR3 bases: TGTGCCAGCAGTCAGGACAGTCTCTCCTACGAGCAGTGCTTC. Translation: CASSQDSLSYEQCF.

This clonotype showed up many times. The rearrangement links TRBV12-3 or TRBV12-4 to TRBJ1-1, with D perhaps matching TRBD1 (5 bases). This CDR3 spans 15 amino acids. The ends were cut back, 4 bases at V and 1 base at J, with 13 bases in the middle. Here the CDR3 reads CASSSQGGGNTEAFF. As DNA, the CDR3 is TGTGCCAGCAGTTCTCAGGGTGGGGGGAACACTGAAGCTTTCTTT.

This clonotype was seen many times. The chain is built from TRBV5-6 and TRBJ2-1; TRBD2 agrees at 11 bases. V was clipped by 1 base and J by 6 bases; unmatched bases: 9. Germline V gene lookup returns CDR1 SGHDT and CDR2 YYEEEE. The CDR3 runs 17 residues. The CDR3 here is CASSLSFLAGGPNEQFF. CDR3 coding DNA: TGTGCCAGCAGCTTGTCCTTCCTAGCGGGAGGACCCAATGAGCAGTTCTTC.